This T cell receptor (beta chain) emerged from a study of T cells in Graves' hyperthyroidism and ophthalmopathy. General study results and limits: A 13 V-J model separated ophthalmopathy from stable hyperthyroidism.

This clonotype was seen at least ten times. As yet, its antigen is unknown. CDR1 and CDR2 from the germline V gene are MDHEN and SYDVKM. The CDR3 sequence is 16 residues long. V lost 2 bases, J lost 4 bases, and 18 bases lay in between. Diagnosing involved the use of clinical symptoms, serum thyroxine and TRAb, thyroid ultrasound and orbital computed tomography. The PBMCs were sourced from fresh peripheral blood (about 9.7 ml). Amplification yielded TCR beta CDR3 regions, with RNA transcripts as the source. The study used the HTBI primer set for a first-round RT-PCR of the TCR CDR3. TCRdb redid the calling of the multiplex PCR reads with MiXCR, one entry per CDR3 protein. The sample includes around 340,000 distinct CDR3 sequences, around 13% of them seen just once.

The clonotype originates from a woman aged 30 to 39 with Graves' hyperthyroidism. The genes are TRBV28 and TRBJ2-7; perhaps TRBD1 as D (5 bases). The sample was blood. The DNA of the CDR3 is TGTGCCAGCAGTTTAGGCAGGGTCAGGTACCCGTACGAGCAGTACTTC. Encoded protein: CASSLGRVRYPYEQYF.